This TCR beta chain was identified in a study of T cells in narcolepsy. The overall study: Enrolled donors included narcolepsy type 1 or type 2 patients and healthy controls. Study-wide points: Blood of same and different patients, but not healthy controls, reportedly held recurring autoreactive clonotypes.

This CDR3 is built from 11 residues. V shed 0 bases and J shed 14 bases, with 9 bases lying between them. Germline loops: CDR1 SGHRS, CDR2 YFSETQ. With regard to this clone: Its cognate antigen is unknown.

TCRdb's copy holds only in-frame clones and misses some; the assay was immunoSEQ multiplex PCR. The sample yields roughly 24,000 clones, around 80% seen once. The origin of this receptor is a human donor in good health. The chain employs TRBV5-1 and TRBJ2-1; TRBD1 is a possible D gene (6 bases). Specimen: memory (CD45RA-) CD4+ T cells from blood. The CDR3: CASSLGQEEFF. Written as DNA, the CDR3 is TGCGCCAGCAGCTTGGGACAGGAGGAGTTCTTC.